Below, 25 T cell receptor beta chains from the same sample are listed, as sequenced in a study of Graves' ophthalmopathy and Graves' hyperthyroidism. The study amplified TCR beta CDR3 regions using RNA transcripts. First-round RT-PCR employed HTBI primers, with a second-round multiplex PCR after it. TCRdb redid the calling of the multiplex PCR reads with MiXCR, one entry per CDR3 protein. The data show about 370,000 distinct CDR3 sequences, approximately 17% seen once. Sequenced: peripheral blood. These receptors were obtained from an adult woman with stable Graves' hyperthyroidism.

This clonotype was detected many times. V gene TRBV7-2 combines with J gene TRBJ1-1; D is unresolved. The CDR3 contains 14 residues. V lost 1 base to trimming and J lost 0 bases, with 6 bases between them. Germline assignment: CDR1 SGHTA and CDR2 FQGNSA. CDR3 residues: CASSLDYMNTEAFF. The CDR3 region has the DNA TGTGCCAGCAGCTTAGATTATATGAACACTGAAGCTTTCTTT.

This clonotype was counted a few times. J is TRBJ2-7 and V is TRBV2; D ambiguous. Trimming took off 6 bases at V and 5 bases at J, with 11 bases between the two ends. This CDR3 has 12 amino acids. Germline-derived CDR1 and CDR2 are SNHLY and FYNNEI. The chain's CDR3 is CASRQTFDEQYF. CDR3 sequence (DNA): TGTGCCAGCAGACAGACCTTCGACGAGCAGTACTTC.

This clonotype was recorded at least ten times. The gene calls are TRBV4-3 and TRBJ1-1; the D gene is possibly TRBD1 (6 bases). Between the trimmed V and J ends, which lost 0 bases and 1 base, there was a span of 12 bases. Germline loops: CDR1 LGHNA, CDR2 YSLEER. This CDR3 has 16 amino acids. Here the CDR3 DNA reads TGCGCCAGCAGCCAAGATTCGTTGACAGGGAACACTGAAGCTTTCTTT. This codes for CASSQDSLTGNTEAFF.

This clonotype was observed a few times. The rearrangement links TRBV28 to TRBJ2-7, with 8 positions matching TRBD2. CDR3 size: 14 residues. From germline, CDR1 is MDHEN and CDR2 SYDVKM. V was pared by 7 bases and J by 3 bases, with 8 bases of the junction left unmatched. The CDR3 DNA is TGTGCCAGCACCGGGGGCGCGGGGGGCTACGAGCAGTACTTC. It is translated as CASTGGAGGYEQYF. The full variable domain, in which reference TRBV28 and TRBJ2-7 provide the parts outside the CDR3, is DVKVTQSSRYLVKRTGEKVFLECVQDMDHENMFWYRQDPGLGLRLIYFSYDVKMKEKGDIPEGYSVSREKKERFSLILESASTNQTSMYLCASTGGAGGYEQYFGPGTRLTVT.

This clonotype was counted ten times or more. V gene TRBV2 combines with J gene TRBJ2-7; D unresolved. The CDR3 covers 14 residues. The ends were cut back, 4 bases at V and 2 bases at J, with 12 bases in the middle. CDR1 and CDR2 from the germline V gene are SNHLY and FYNNEI. The CDR3: CASSGAAGTYEQYF. The CDR3 DNA reads TGTGCCAGCAGTGGGGCAGCTGGAACCTACGAGCAGTACTTC.

This clonotype came up many times. The chain uses TRBV20-1 and TRBJ2-7; TRBD2 agrees at 11 bases. Germline lookup yields CDR1 DFQATT and CDR2 SNEGSKA (reference sequence). V lost 7 bases to trimming and J lost 6 bases; unmatched junction nucleotides: 11. The CDR3 totals 14 residues. Here the CDR3 reads CSVPTGLAGGEQYF. The CDR3 DNA sequence: TGCAGTGTCCCCACAGGGCTAGCGGGAGGCGAGCAGTACTTC.

This clonotype was observed many times. The chain is built from TRBV20-1 and TRBJ2-7; D gene ambiguous. The CDR3 contains 12 residues. V lost 1 base to trimming and J lost 7 bases, with 11 bases between them. The germline V gene has CDR1 DFQATT and CDR2 SNEGSKA (reference sequence). CDR3 region: CSARADSREQYF. For the CDR3, the DNA is TGCAGTGCTAGAGCCGACTCGAGGGAGCAGTACTTC.

This clonotype was picked up a small number of times. Since a much larger clone is just one base distant, this may be a read error. In DNA form, the CDR3 reads TGTGCTAATGGTTTGGCCTCCCCGGTCGAGCAGTACTTC. As protein: CANGLASPVEQYF. The chain carries TRBV12-5 and TRBJ2-7; unclear D gene. Per the germline V gene, CDR1 is LGHNT and CDR2 is FRNRAP. CDR3 length equals 13 residues.

V is TRBV20-1 and J is TRBJ2-7; possible D gene TRBD2, 5 bases. Germline CDR1 reads DFQATT; CDR2 reads SNEGSKA (reference sequence). Trimming shortened V by 3 bases and J by 3 bases, and 18 bases separated the two germline ends. The CDR3 covers 15 residues. The CDR3 is CSASMPASRHYEQYF. DNA of the CDR3: TGCAGTGCTAGTATGCCCGCTAGCAGACACTACGAGCAGTACTTC.

This clonotype was observed at least ten times. The chain employs TRBV24-1 and TRBJ2-5, with 8 nucleotides matching TRBD1. Germline assignment: CDR1 KGHDR and CDR2 SFDVKD. The CDR3 totals 16 residues. J gave up 1 base and V 4 bases, and 7 bases lay outside the gene matches. The CDR3 DNA is TGTGCCACCAGTGACCCAATAACAGGGGGCCAAGAGACCCAGTACTTC. This codes for CATSDPITGGQETQYF.

The sample holds many counts of this clonotype. The chain has TRBV20-1 and TRBJ2-7; the match to TRBD1 covers 7 bases. The ends lost 0 bases at V and 2 bases at J; junction bases unmatched: 7. The germline V gene encodes CDR1 DFQATT and CDR2 SNEGSKA (reference sequence). The CDR3 totals 15 residues. The CDR3 nucleotides read TGCAGTGCTAGAGAATACCGGGACAGTACCTACGAGCAGTACTTC. As protein: CSAREYRDSTYEQYF.

At least ten counts were recorded for this clonotype. The CDR3 reads CASSSTGVGYF. CDR3 sequence (DNA): TGTGCCAGCAGCTCCACAGGGGTAGGGTACTTC. The V and J genes are TRBV7-3 and TRBJ2-7; 7 nucleotides agree with TRBD1. V trimming: 4 bases; J trimming: 12 bases; junction bases outside the gene matches: 6. The length of the CDR3 is 11 residues. Germline V lookup: CDR1 SGHTA, CDR2 FQGTGA. The full variable domain, in which reference TRBV7-3 and TRBJ2-7 provide the parts outside the CDR3, is GAGVSQTPSNKVTEKGKYVELRCDPISGHTALYWYRQSLGQGPEFLIYFQGTGAADDSGLPNDRFFAVRPEGSVSTLKIQRTERGDSAVYLCASSSTGVGYFGPGTRLTVT.

This clonotype appeared many times. V and J are TRBV19 and TRBJ2-7; D gene unclear. Per germline, CDR1 LNHDA and CDR2 SQIVND (reference sequence). Trimming took off 7 bases at V and 1 base at J, with 20 bases between the two ends. CDR3 length: 16 residues. CDR3 coding DNA: TGTGCCAGTAAATACGGCAGGACCAAACGATCCTACGAGCAGTACTTC. This encodes CASKYGRTKRSYEQYF.

This clonotype was detected ten times or more. The V gene is TRBV30, the J gene TRBJ2-2, with D unclear. This CDR3 region has 14 residues. Germline CDR1 and CDR2: GTSNPN and SVGIG (reference sequence). Trimming removed 4 bases at V and 1 base at J, with 10 bases between. The CDR3 here is CAWKLTGNTGELFF. DNA of the CDR3: TGTGCCTGGAAACTGACGGGGAACACCGGGGAGCTGTTTTTT.

This clonotype was counted many times. The genes are TRBV4-3 and TRBJ1-2; no clear D gene. There are 15 residues in the CDR3. V was cut by 1 base and J by 4 bases, with 13 bases left in between. Germline V gene sequence: CDR1 LGHNA, CDR2 YSLEER. Written as DNA, the CDR3 is TGCGCCAGCAGCCAAGGGGCTTATTGGGTCTATGGCTACACCTTC. Translation gives CASSQGAYWVYGYTF.

There are many counts of this clonotype. This chain links TRBV6-6 with TRBJ2-7; D is perhaps TRBD2 (5 bases). V was clipped by 6 bases and J by 0 bases, with 15 bases between them. Germline loops: CDR1 MNHNY, CDR2 SVGAGI (reference sequence). The length of the CDR3 is 15 residues. This chain's CDR3 is CASSLNSVSSYEQYF. The CDR3 DNA is TGTGCCAGCAGCCTAAATAGCGTCTCCTCCTACGAGCAGTACTTC.

This clonotype was recorded at least ten times. This may come from a read error, since a much larger clone is one base off. The chain links TRBV14 to TRBJ1-6; 7 positions agree with TRBD1. This CDR3 region has 14 residues. Germline V gene lookup returns CDR1 SGHDN and CDR2 FVKESK. CDR3 protein: CASSHRGGNSHLHF. Here the CDR3 DNA reads TGTGCCAGCAGCCACAGGGGGGGAAATTCACACCTCCACTTT. Complete variable domain (other parts from reference TRBV14 and TRBJ1-6): EAGVTQFPSHSVIEKGQTVTLRCDPISGHDNLYWYRRVMGKEIKFLLHFVKESKQDESGMPNNRFLAERTGGTYSTLKVQPAELEDSGVYFCASSHRGGNSHLHFGNGTRLTVT.

This clonotype has a count of ten or more. The rearrangement joins TRBV6-2 or TRBV6-3 to TRBJ2-7; 10 bases are a match to TRBD2. The germline CDR1 and CDR2 sequences are MNHEY and SVGEGT. The CDR3 has 14 residues. The J segment lost 3 bases and the V segment lost 6 bases, leaving 5 bases of the junction unmatched. The CDR3 nucleotides are TGTGCCAGCAGACGGACTAGCGGACTCTACGAGCAGTACTTC. Its translation: CASRRTSGLYEQYF.

The sample holds many counts of this clonotype. The CDR3 DNA reads TGTGCCAGCAGCTTACAGGGCACGAACACCGGGGAGCTGTTTTTT. This gives the protein CASSLQGTNTGELFF. V gene TRBV7-3 combines with J gene TRBJ2-2, with D tentatively TRBD1 (5 bases). CDR3 length: 15 amino acids. CDR1 is SGHTA and CDR2 is FQGTGA in the germline V gene. The V and J ends lost 2 bases and 0 bases respectively, with 7 bases between them.

This clonotype was detected ten times or more. This chain connects TRBV19 to TRBJ2-2; D possibly matches TRBD1 or TRBD2 (7 bases each). Trimming took off 6 bases at V and 5 bases at J, with 16 bases between the two ends. This CDR3 spans 15 amino acids. Germline CDR1 is LNHDA and CDR2 is SQIVND (reference sequence). In nucleotides, the CDR3 is TGTGCCAGTAGCTGGGGAGGGGGCATGACCGGGGAGCTGTTTTTT. Its protein is CASSWGGGMTGELFF. Full variable domain (remainder filled in from reference TRBV19 and TRBJ2-2): DGGITQSPKYLFRKEGQNVTLSCEQNLNHDAMYWYRQDPGQGLRLIYYSQIVNDFQKGDIAEGYSVSREKKESFPLTVTSAQKNPTAFYLCASSWGGGMTGELFFGEGSRLTVL.

In this sample, this clonotype turned up many times. This rearrangement joins TRBV28 to TRBJ1-2, with 12 positions matching TRBD1. Per germline, CDR1 MDHEN and CDR2 SYDVKM. J lost 3 bases, V lost 6 bases, and 8 bases had no gene match. The CDR3 length is 16 residues. CDR3 sequence: CASRTSGTGGHYGYTF. The CDR3 DNA sequence: TGTGCCAGCAGGACCTCCGGGACAGGGGGCCACTATGGCTACACCTTC.

This clonotype has ten or more counts. The chain has TRBV12-3 or TRBV12-4 and TRBJ1-5, with D possibly TRBD1 on 6 matching bases. This CDR3 region has 15 residues. Trimming removed 3 bases at V and 7 bases at J, with 16 bases between. The CDR3 sequence is CASSFITGIIQPQHF. The CDR3 nucleotides read TGTGCCAGCAGTTTCATAACAGGGATAATCCAGCCCCAGCATTTT.

This clonotype was seen repeatedly, ten times or more. The gene calls are TRBV28 and TRBJ1-2, with 8 nucleotides matching TRBD1. V lost 5 bases and J lost 7; bases outside the gene matches: 9. The CDR3 loop spans 14 amino acids. Germline loops: CDR1 MDHEN, CDR2 SYDVKM. In nucleotides, the CDR3 is TGTGCCAGCAGTCCACGGACAGGGACGGTTGGCTACACCTTC. Protein: CASSPRTGTVGYTF.

There are many counts of this clonotype. CDR3 amino acids: CSALSGLRTETQYF. The CDR3 bases are TGCAGTGCTTTGTCGGGACTAAGGACAGAGACCCAGTACTTC. V and J are TRBV20-1 and TRBJ2-5; 7 nucleotides align to TRBD2. The CDR3 is 14 residues long. Germline assignment: CDR1 DFQATT and CDR2 SNEGSKA (reference sequence). V lost 5 bases, J lost 4 bases, and 10 bases stayed unmatched.

V and J are TRBV12-3 or TRBV12-4 and TRBJ2-5; TRBD1 matches at 7 bases. The CDR3 sequence is 12 residues long. The J segment lost 8 bases and the V segment lost 5 bases, leaving 5 bases of the junction unmatched. CDR3 DNA: TGTGCCAGCAGTGACAGACAGGGTACCCAGTACTTC. As protein: CASSDRQGTQYF.